This record looks at one TCR beta chain sequence and its context. Its specificity is not known. CDR3 size: 15 residues. Germline V gene data show CDR1 as SGDLS and CDR2 as YYNGEE. The germline V and J ends were trimmed by 0 bases and 5 bases, with 12 bases remaining between them. These data originate in a study of somatic mutations in cytotoxic T cells in rheumatoid arthritis. Study-wide findings and caveats: The clonality of CD8+ T cells was not significantly different between rheumatoid arthritis patients and age-matched healthy controls.

Flow cytometry served to check the purity of CD4+ and CD8+ cells, which were isolated by positive magnetic bead selection. Data came from immunoSEQ multiplex PCR; TCRdb stores just in-frame clones and leaves some out. The data contain about 25,000 clones, roughly 87% of them singletons. The sequencing input was CD8+ T cells sorted from blood. V usage is TRBV9 and J usage is TRBJ2-1, with a tentative D call TRBD2 (6 bases). This TCR was recovered from a man aged 50 or older in good health. CDR3 sequence: CASSVAQRADNEQFF. In nucleotides, the CDR3 is TGTGCCAGCAGCGTAGCGCAGCGGGCAGACAATGAGCAGTTCTTC.